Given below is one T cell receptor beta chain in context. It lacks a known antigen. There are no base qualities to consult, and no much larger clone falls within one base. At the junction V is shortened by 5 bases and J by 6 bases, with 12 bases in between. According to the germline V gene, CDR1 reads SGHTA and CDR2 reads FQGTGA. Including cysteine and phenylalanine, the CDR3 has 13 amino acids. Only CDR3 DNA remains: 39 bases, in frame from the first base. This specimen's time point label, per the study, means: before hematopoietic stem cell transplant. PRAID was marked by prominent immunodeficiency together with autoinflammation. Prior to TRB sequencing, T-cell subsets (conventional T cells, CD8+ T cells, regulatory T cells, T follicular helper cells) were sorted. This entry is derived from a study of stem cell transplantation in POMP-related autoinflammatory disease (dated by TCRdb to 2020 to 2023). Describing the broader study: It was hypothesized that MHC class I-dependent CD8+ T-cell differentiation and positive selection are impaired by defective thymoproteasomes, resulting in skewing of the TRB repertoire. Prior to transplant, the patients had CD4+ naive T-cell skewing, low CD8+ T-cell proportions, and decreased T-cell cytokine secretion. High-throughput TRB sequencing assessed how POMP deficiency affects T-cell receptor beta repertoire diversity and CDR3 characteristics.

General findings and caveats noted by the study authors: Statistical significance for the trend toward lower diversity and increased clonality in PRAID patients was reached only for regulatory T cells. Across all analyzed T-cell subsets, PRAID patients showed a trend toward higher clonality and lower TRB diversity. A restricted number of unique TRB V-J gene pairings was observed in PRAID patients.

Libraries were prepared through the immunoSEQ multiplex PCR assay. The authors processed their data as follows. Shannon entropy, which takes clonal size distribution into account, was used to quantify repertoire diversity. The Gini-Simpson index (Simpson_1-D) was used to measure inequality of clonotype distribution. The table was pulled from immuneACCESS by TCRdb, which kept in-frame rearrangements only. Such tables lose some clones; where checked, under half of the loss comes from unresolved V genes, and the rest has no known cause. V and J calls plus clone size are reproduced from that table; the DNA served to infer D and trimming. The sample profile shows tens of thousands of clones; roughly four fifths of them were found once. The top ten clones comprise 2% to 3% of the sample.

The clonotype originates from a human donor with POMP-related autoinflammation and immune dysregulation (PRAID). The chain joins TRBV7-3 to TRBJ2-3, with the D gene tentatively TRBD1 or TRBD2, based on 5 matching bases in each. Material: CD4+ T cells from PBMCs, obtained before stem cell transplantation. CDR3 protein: CASSHGDADTQYF. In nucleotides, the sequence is TGTGCCAGCAGCCACGGGGACGCGGATACGCAGTATTTT. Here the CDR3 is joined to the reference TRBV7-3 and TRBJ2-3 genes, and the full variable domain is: GAGVSQTPSNKVTEKGKYVELRCDPISGHTALYWYRQSLGQGPEFLIYFQGTGAADDSGLPNDRFFAVRPEGSVSTLKIQRTERGDSAVYLCASSHGDADTQYFGPGTRLTVL.